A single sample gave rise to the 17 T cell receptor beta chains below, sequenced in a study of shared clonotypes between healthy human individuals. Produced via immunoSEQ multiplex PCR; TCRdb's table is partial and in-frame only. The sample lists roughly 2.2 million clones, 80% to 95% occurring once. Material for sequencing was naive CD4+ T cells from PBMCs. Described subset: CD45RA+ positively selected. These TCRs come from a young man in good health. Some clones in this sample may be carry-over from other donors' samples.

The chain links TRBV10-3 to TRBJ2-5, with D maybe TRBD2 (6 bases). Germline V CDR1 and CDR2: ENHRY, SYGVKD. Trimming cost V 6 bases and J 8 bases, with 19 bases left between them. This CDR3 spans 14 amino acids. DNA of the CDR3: TGTGCCATCAGCCCTCATAGCGGTCCAGGAACCCAGTACTTC. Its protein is CAISPHSGPGTQYF.

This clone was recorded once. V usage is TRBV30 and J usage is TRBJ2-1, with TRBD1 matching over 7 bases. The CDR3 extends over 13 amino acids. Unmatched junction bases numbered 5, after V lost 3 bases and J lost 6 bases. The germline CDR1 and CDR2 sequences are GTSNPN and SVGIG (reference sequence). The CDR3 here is CAWSAGTVNEQFF. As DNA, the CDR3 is TGTGCCTGGAGCGCCGGGACAGTCAATGAGCAGTTCTTC.

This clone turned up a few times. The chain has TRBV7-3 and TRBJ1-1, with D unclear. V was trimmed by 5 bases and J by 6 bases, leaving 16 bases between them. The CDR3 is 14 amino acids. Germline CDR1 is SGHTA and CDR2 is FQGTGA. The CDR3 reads CASSLSGGLAEAFF. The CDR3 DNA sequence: TGTGCCAGCAGCCTATCGGGAGGTCTCGCTGAAGCTTTCTTT.

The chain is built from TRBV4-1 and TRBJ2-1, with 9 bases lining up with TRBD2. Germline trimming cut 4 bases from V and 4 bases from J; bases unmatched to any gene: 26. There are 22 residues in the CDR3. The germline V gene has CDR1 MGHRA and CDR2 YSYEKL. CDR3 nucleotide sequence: TGCGCCAGCAGCCTCCAAATCGTCTTACGTGCGGGAGGGCCTACGATTTACAATGAGCAGTTCTTC. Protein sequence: CASSLQIVLRAGGPTIYNEQFF.

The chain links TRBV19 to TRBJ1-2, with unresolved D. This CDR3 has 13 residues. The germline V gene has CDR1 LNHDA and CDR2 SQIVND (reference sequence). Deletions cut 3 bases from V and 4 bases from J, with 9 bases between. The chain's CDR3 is CASSIQASYGYTF. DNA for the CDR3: TGTGCCAGTAGTATCCAGGCGAGCTATGGCTACACCTTC. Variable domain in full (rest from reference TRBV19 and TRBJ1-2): DGGITQSPKYLFRKEGQNVTLSCEQNLNHDAMYWYRQDPGQGLRLIYYSQIVNDFQKGDIAEGYSVSREKKESFPLTVTSAQKNPTAFYLCASSIQASYGYTFGSGTRLTVV.

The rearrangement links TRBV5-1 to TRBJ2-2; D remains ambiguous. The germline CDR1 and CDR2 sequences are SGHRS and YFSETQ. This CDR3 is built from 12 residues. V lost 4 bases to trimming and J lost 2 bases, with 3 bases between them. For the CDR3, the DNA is TGCGCCAGCAGCGAAAACACCGGGGAGCTGTTTTTT. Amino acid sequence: CASSENTGELFF.

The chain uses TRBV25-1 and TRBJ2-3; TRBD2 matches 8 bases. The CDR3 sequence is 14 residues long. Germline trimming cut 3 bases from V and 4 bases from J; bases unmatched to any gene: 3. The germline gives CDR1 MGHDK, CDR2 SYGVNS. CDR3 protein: CASSDAGGADTQYF. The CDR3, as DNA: TGTGCCAGCAGTGATGCCGGGGGGGCAGATACGCAGTATTTT. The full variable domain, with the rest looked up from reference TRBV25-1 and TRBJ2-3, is EADIYQTPRYLVIGTGKKITLECSQTMGHDKMYWYQQDPGMELHLIHYSYGVNSTEKGDLSSESTVSRIRTEHFPLTLESARPSHTSQYLCASSDAGGADTQYFGPGTRLTVL.

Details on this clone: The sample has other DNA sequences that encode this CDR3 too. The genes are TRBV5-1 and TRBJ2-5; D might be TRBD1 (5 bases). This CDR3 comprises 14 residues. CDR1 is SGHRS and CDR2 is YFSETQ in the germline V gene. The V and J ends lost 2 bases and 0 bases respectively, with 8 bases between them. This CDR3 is CASSFQGYQETQYF. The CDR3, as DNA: TGCGCCAGCAGCTTTCAGGGTTACCAAGAGACCCAGTACTTC.

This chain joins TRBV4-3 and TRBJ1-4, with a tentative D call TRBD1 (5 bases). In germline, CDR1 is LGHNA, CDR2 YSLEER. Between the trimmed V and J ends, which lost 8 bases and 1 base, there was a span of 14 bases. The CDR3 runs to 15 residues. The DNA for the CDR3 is TGCGCCAGCGCTCTCGGGGGGAGAACTAATGAAAAACTGTTTTTT. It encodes CASALGGRTNEKLFF.

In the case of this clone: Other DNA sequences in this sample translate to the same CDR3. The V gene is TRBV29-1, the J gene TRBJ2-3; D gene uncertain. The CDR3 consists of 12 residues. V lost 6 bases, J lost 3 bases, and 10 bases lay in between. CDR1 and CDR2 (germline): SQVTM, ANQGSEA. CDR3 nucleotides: TGCAGCGTCGCTCCTACGACAGATACGCAGTATTTT. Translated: CSVAPTTDTQYF.

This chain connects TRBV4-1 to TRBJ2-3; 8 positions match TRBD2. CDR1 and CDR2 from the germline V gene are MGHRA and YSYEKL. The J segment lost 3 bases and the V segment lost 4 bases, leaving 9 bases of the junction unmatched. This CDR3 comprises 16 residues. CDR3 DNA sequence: TGCGCCAGCAGCCGGTTAAGGGCTAGCGGGACAGATACGCAGTATTTT. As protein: CASSRLRASGTDTQYF.

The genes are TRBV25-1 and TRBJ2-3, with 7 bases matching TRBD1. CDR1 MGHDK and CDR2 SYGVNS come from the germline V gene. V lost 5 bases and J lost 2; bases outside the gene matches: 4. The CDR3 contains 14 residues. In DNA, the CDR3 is TGTGCCAGCAGTACAGGGGAGTTCACAGATACGCAGTATTTT. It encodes CASSTGEFTDTQYF. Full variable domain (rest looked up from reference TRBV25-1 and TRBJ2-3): EADIYQTPRYLVIGTGKKITLECSQTMGHDKMYWYQQDPGMELHLIHYSYGVNSTEKGDLSSESTVSRIRTEHFPLTLESARPSHTSQYLCASSTGEFTDTQYFGPGTRLTVL.

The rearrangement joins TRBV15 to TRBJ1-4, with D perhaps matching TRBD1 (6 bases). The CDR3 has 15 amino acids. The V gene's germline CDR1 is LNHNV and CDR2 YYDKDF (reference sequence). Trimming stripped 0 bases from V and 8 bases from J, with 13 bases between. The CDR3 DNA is TGTGCCACCAGCAGAGAACAGGGTGGTGGAGAAAAACTGTTTTTT. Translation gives CATSREQGGGEKLFF.

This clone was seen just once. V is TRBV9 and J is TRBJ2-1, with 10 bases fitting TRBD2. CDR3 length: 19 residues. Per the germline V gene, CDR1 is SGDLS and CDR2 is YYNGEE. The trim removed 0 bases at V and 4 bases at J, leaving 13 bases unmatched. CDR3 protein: CASSVATPGLATGYNEQFF. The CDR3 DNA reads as TGTGCCAGCAGCGTAGCTACCCCGGGACTAGCGACTGGATACAATGAGCAGTTCTTC.

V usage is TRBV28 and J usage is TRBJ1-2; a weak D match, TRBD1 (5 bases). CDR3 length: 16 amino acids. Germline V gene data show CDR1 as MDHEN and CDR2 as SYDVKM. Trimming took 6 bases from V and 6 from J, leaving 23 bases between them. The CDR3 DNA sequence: TGTGCCAGCAGCTACCCCGTCCTGGGGGAAAGTAATGGCTACACCTTC. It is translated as CASSYPVLGESNGYTF.

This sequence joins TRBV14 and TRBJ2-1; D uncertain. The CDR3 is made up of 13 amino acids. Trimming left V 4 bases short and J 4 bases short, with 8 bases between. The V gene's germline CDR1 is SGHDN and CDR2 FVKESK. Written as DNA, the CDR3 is TGTGCCAGCAGCCCAAACGGGTACAATGAGCAGTTCTTC. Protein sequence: CASSPNGYNEQFF.

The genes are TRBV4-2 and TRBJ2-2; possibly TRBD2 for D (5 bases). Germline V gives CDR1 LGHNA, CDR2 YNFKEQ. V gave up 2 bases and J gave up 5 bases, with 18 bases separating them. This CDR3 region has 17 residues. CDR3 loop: CASSQYPPASGTGELFF. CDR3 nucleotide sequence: TGTGCCAGCAGCCAATACCCCCCAGCCTCGGGGACCGGGGAGCTGTTTTTT.